This is a list of T cell receptor beta chains from one sample in a study of blood T cell repertoires in COVID-19. TCRdb's table, derived via immunoSEQ multiplex PCR, lists solely in-frame clones and lacks some. The sample has about 270,000 clones, approximately 89% seen once. Source material: peripheral blood. These receptors all come from a man in his forties or fifties with active or convalescent COVID-19. Both conserved end residues are part of each CDR3. D genes are given only for firm matches. A clone size is listed for some rows: how often the clone was seen (once, few, many), or a class if it is expanded.

>TRBV2|14|NA|TRBJ2-5|NA
TGTGCCAGCAGTGTCCAGGGGCTTCAAGAGACCCAGTACTTC
CASSVQGLQETQYF
>TRBV5-5|15|NA|TRBJ2-1|NA
TGTGCCAGCAGCTTGACCTCCCGAGGTGGAGCTGGGCAGTTCTTC
CASSLTSRGGAGQFF
>TRBV24-1|13|NA|TRBJ2-7|NA
TGTGCCACCAGGCTATTCGCGGGCTACGAGCAGTACTTC
CATRLFAGYEQYF
>TRBV10-3|11|NA|TRBJ1-1|NA
TGTGCCATCAGTGGGACAGCTGAAGCTTTCTTT
CAISGTAEAFF
>TRBV2|15|NA|TRBJ1-6|NA
TGTGCCAGCACCCAGGGTTTTAGCAATAATTCACCCCTCCACTTT
CASTQGFSNNSPLHF
>TRBV6-5|15|TRBD1|TRBJ2-7|NA
TGTGCCAGCAGTTACTCCGGGACAGGGTCCTACGAGCAGTACTTC
CASSYSGTGSYEQYF
>TRBV29-1|15|TRBD2|TRBJ2-1|NA
TGCAGCGTTGGGGCTCTGGCGGGAGGGAGCAATGAGCAGTTCTTC
CSVGALAGGSNEQFF
>TRBV7-3|16|TRBD1|TRBJ1-6|NA
TGTGCCAGCAGCCCCCAAGCGGCAGGGGGAGGATCACCCCTCCACTTT
CASSPQAAGGGSPLHF
>TRBV10-3|17|TRBD1|TRBJ2-1|few
TGTGCCATCAGTGAGCCGACCGGGACAGGGCATGGCGGTGAGCAGTTCTTC
CAISEPTGTGHGGEQFF
>TRBV7-9|14|NA|TRBJ1-1|few
TGTGCCAGCAGCGGAGACGACAGGTACACTGAAGCTTTCTTT
CASSGDDRYTEAFF
>TRBV2|15|NA|TRBJ1-1|NA
TGTGCCAGCAGTGATTTGGGGGCAGGGAGCACTGAAGCTTTCTTT
CASSDLGAGSTEAFF
>TRBV5-1|15|NA|TRBJ2-1|NA
TGCGCCAGCAGCTTGGTGTCGGAGATTTACAATGAGCAGTTCTTC
CASSLVSEIYNEQFF
>TRBV4-1|16|TRBD2|TRBJ2-2|NA
TGCGCCAGCAGCCAAGAGGCGGGAGGGGTGGCCGGGGAGCTGTTTTTT
CASSQEAGGVAGELFF
>TRBV19|16|NA|TRBJ1-3|NA
TGTGCCAGTAGTAATCCAGGGACATCCCCCAGAAACACCATATATTTT
CASSNPGTSPRNTIYF
>TRBV5-4|16|TRBD1|TRBJ2-7|NA
TGTGCCAGCAGTCGAGACCCCGGGACAGCTCCGTACGAGCAGTACTTC
CASSRDPGTAPYEQYF
>TRBV5-1|15|NA|TRBJ1-4|NA
TGCGCCAGCACCCGGGGGGGGGCTAGCGGCGAAAAACTGTTTTTT
CASTRGGASGEKLFF
>TRBV24-1|12|NA|TRBJ2-7|NA
TGTGCCACCAGTGATTTGAGCGACGAGCAGTACTTC
CATSDLSDEQYF
>TRBV19|15|TRBD1|TRBJ2-1|NA
TGTGCCAGTAACGTGGTGGGACAGGGCGGCAATGAGCAGTTCTTC
CASNVVGQGGNEQFF
>TRBV29-1|17|NA|TRBJ1-2|NA
TGCAGCGTTGAAGAAAAGTCGACAGAACCTATTAGTCAGGGCTACACCTTC
CSVEEKSTEPISQGYTF
>TRBV6-5|14|NA|TRBJ2-7|NA
TGTGCCAGCAGCCCAGGCAGGGCCGCCTACGAGCAGTACTTC
CASSPGRAAYEQYF
>TRBV9|12|NA|TRBJ2-7|NA
TGTGCCAGCAGCGTAGGAGTTTACGAGCAGTACTTC
CASSVGVYEQYF
>TRBV5-1|13|NA|TRBJ2-5|NA
TGCGCCAGCAGCTTGGGGGGAGGCGAGACCCAGTACTTC
CASSLGGGETQYF
>TRBV5-5|17|NA|TRBJ2-7|NA
TGTGCCAGCAGCTTGGGGGGGCCCGGGTCCTGGGGAAACGAGCAGTACTTC
CASSLGGPGSWGNEQYF
>TRBV5-6|16|NA|TRBJ2-3|NA
TGTGCCAGCAGTATTATAGGGACTGAGAGCACAGATACGCAGTATTTT
CASSIIGTESTDTQYF
>TRBV2|13|NA|TRBJ1-5|NA
TGTGCCAGCAGTGAAAAGGTCGGGATGGCCCAGCATTTT
CASSEKVGMAQHF
>TRBV27|14|TRBD2|TRBJ2-1|once
TGTGCCAGCTCGGGACTAGCCTCCTACAATGAGCAGTTCTTC
CASSGLASYNEQFF
>TRBV5-1|13|TRBD1|TRBJ1-6|NA
TGCGCCAGCAGCGGGACAGATAATTCACCCCTCCACTTT
CASSGTDNSPLHF
>TRBV19|17|TRBD1|TRBJ2-6|NA
TGTGCCAGTACCTCTCAGGGGGCCTTTTCTGGGGCCAACGTCCTGACTTTC
CASTSQGAFSGANVLTF
>TRBV5-1|15|TRBD1|TRBJ2-2|NA
TGCGCCAGCAGCCCAAACGACAGGGACGTTGGGGAGCTGTTTTTT
CASSPNDRDVGELFF
>TRBV27|13|NA|TRBJ1-5|NA
TGTGCCAGCAGTTATAATAGCAATCAGCCCCAGCATTTT
CASSYNSNQPQHF
>TRBV5-1|15|NA|TRBJ2-3|once
TGCGCCAGCAGAGTACGGGGGGCCGGCCCAGATACGCAGTATTTT
CASRVRGAGPDTQYF
>TRBV3-1/TRBV3-2|15|NA|TRBJ2-2|once
TGTGCCAGCAGCCATCCCTTCGGGGACACCGGGGAGCTGTTTTTT
CASSHPFGDTGELFF
>TRBV5-1|14|TRBD1|TRBJ1-2|NA
TGCGCCAGCAGCCCTGGACAGGGGGCGGGCGGCTACACCTTC
CASSPGQGAGGYTF
>TRBV11-3|15|TRBD1|TRBJ2-3|NA
TGTGCCAGCAGCGTCGGGACAGGGTACACAGATACGCAGTATTTT
CASSVGTGYTDTQYF
>TRBV2|13|NA|TRBJ2-7|NA
TGTGCCAGCAGTGACAGGGTCTCCTACGAGCAGTACTTC
CASSDRVSYEQYF
>TRBV14|15|NA|TRBJ2-7|NA
TGTGCCAGCAGCCAAACCCCAGGGGCGGCCTACGAGCAGTACTTC
CASSQTPGAAYEQYF
>TRBV30|12|NA|TRBJ2-5|NA
TGTGCCTGGAGTGTACCCCGGGGGACCCAGTACTTC
CAWSVPRGTQYF
>TRBV2|12|TRBD1|TRBJ1-4|NA
TGTGCCAGCGACAGGGCGGATGAAAAACTGTTTTTT
CASDRADEKLFF
>TRBV28|15|NA|TRBJ1-6|NA
TGTGCCAGCAGTTTGGCAGGGCCTAATAATTCACCCCTCCACTTT
CASSLAGPNNSPLHF
>TRBV19|17|TRBD2|TRBJ2-3|NA
TGTGCCAGTAGTATAGGGACTAGCGGGAGGCCTACAGATACGCAGTATTTT
CASSIGTSGRPTDTQYF
>TRBV19|13|TRBD1|TRBJ1-5|NA
TGTGCCAGTAAGGGGACAGCGGATCAGCCCCAGCATTTT
CASKGTADQPQHF
>TRBV2|13|NA|TRBJ2-7|NA
TGTGCCAGCAGTGGAGGGACAAACTACGAGCAGTACTTC
CASSGGTNYEQYF
>TRBV2|16|TRBD1|TRBJ2-3|NA
TGTGCCAGCAGCCCCTCAGACAGGGTCGGCACAGATACGCAGTATTTT
CASSPSDRVGTDTQYF
>TRBV28|13|TRBD1|TRBJ2-4|NA
TGTGCCAGCAGTCAGACAGGGTGGAACATTCAGTACTTC
CASSQTGWNIQYF